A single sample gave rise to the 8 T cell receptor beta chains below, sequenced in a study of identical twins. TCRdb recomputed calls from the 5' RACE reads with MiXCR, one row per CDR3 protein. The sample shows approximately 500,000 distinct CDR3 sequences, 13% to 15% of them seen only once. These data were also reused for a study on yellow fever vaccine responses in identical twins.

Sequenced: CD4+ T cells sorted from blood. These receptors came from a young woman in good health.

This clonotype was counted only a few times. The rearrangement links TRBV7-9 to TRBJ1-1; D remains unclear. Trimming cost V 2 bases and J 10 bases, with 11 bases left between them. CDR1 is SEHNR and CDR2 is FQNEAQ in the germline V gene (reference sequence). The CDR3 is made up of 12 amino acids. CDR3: CASSLRDKAAFF. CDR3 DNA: TGTGCCAGCAGCTTACGAGATAAAGCAGCTTTCTTT.

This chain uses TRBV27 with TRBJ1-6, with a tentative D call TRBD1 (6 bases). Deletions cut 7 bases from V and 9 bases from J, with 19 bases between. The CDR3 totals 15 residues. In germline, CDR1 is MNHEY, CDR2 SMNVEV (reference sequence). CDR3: CASTLIKGGSSPLHF. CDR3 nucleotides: TGTGCCAGCACCCTAATAAAGGGGGGATCTTCACCCCTCCACTTT.

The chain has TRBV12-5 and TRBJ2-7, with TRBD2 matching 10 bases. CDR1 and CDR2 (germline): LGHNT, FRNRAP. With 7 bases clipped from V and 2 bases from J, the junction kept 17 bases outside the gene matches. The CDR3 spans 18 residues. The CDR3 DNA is TGTGCTAGTGTTTCAGTAAATAGAGGACTAGCGGAGCCCTACGAGCAGTACTTC. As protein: CASVSVNRGLAEPYEQYF. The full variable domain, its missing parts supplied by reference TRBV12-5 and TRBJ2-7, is DARVTQTPRHKVTEMGQEVTMRCQPILGHNTVFWYRQTMMQGLELLAYFRNRAPLDDSGMPKDRFSAEMPDATLATLKIQPSEPRDSAVYFCASVSVNRGLAEPYEQYFGPGTRLTVT.

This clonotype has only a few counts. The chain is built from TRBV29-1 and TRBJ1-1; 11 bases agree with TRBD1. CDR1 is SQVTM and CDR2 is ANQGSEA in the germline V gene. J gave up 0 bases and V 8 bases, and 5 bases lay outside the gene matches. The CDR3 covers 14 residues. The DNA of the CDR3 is TGCAGCACCCGGGACAGGGGGGTGAACACTGAAGCTTTCTTT. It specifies CSTRDRGVNTEAFF.

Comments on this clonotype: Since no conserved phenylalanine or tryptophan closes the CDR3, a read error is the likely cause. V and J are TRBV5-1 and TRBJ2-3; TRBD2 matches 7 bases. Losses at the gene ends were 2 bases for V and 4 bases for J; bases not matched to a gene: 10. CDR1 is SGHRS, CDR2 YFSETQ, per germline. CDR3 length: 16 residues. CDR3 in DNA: TGCGCCAGCAGCTTATCTGGTGCGGGGGTGGCAGATACGCAGTATATT. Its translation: CASSLSGAGVADTQYI.

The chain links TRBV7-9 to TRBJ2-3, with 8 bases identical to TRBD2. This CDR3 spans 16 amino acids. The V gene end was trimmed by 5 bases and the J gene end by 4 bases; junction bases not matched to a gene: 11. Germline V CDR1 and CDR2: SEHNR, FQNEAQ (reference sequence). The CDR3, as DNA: TGTGCCAGCAGCCGGACTAGCATTCCGCGCGCAGATACGCAGTATTTT. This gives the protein CASSRTSIPRADTQYF.

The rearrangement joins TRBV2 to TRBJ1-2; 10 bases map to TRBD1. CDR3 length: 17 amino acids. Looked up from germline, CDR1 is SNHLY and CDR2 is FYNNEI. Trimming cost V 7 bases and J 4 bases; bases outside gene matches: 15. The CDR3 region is CASTPGTGAPWGYGYTF. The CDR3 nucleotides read TGTGCCAGCACCCCCGGGACAGGGGCGCCTTGGGGCTATGGCTACACCTTC.

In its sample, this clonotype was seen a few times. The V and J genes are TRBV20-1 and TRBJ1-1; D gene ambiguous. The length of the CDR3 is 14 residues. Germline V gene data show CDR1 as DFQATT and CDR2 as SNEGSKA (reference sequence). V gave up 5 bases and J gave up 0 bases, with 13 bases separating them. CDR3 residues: CSAQPSTVNTEAFF. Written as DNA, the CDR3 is TGCAGTGCTCAACCTTCGACGGTGAACACTGAAGCTTTCTTT.